This T cell receptor (beta chain) was sequenced for a study of blood T cell repertoires in COVID-19. The overall study: The samples span acute and convalescent COVID-19 from the United States, Italy and Spain.

Per the study methods: Amplifying reference gene primers gave estimates of nucleated cell counts. Libraries were prepared by immunoSEQ multiplex PCR; TCRdb keeps only in-frame clonotypes and omits some of them. V and J calls and clone size are given by that table; D and trimming were obtained from the DNA. The sample carries approximately 140,000 clones, roughly 89% recorded once. The specimen was peripheral blood. The clonotype originates from a man aged 50-59 years with active or convalescent COVID-19.

The CDR3 coding sequence is TGTGCCAGCAGTTACACAGGGGGCGTGAACTATGGCTACACCTTC. Its translation is CASSYTGGVNYGYTF. The rearrangement uses TRBV6-5 and TRBJ1-2; 9 bases agree with TRBD1. The junction had 3 bases not matched to a gene; V was cut back by 2 bases and J by 2 bases. The CDR3 has 15 amino acids. In germline, CDR1 is MNHEY, CDR2 SVGAGI.